Following are 13 T cell receptor beta chains from one sample sequenced in a study of shared clonotypes between healthy human individuals. The repertoire was sequenced with immunoSEQ multiplex PCR; TCRdb's copy has only in-frame clones and lacks some. Of 2 million to 2.5 million clones listed, approximately 95% are singletons. Source material: naive CD4+ T cells from PBMCs. Subset meaning: CD45RA+ positively selected. All receptors derive from a man aged 18 to 29 in good health. Some clones in this sample may be carry-over from other donors' samples.

The CDR3 loop reads CASSYLGPGESPLHF. Written as DNA, the CDR3 is TGCGCCAGCAGCTACCTGGGCCCTGGAGAATCACCCCTCCACTTT. This chain links TRBV5-1 with TRBJ1-6, with D unclear. The CDR3 contains 15 residues. Per germline, CDR1 SGHRS and CDR2 YFSETQ. V was shortened by 3 bases and J by 10 bases, with 17 bases between the two germline ends.

The J gene is TRBJ1-4, the V gene TRBV18; no clear D. Germline V gene sequence: CDR1 KGHSH, CDR2 LQKENI. This CDR3 has 17 amino acids. Trimming left V 3 bases short and J 1 base short, with 15 bases between. In DNA, the CDR3 is TGTGCCAGCTCACCTCGAGTTACAGCCGGAACTAATGAAAAACTGTTTTTT. Amino acids: CASSPRVTAGTNEKLFF.

The chain recombines TRBV6-5 with TRBJ1-5, with D maybe TRBD1 (6 bases). The CDR3 sequence is 15 residues long. V was clipped by 5 bases and J by 6 bases, with 17 bases between them. Germline V lookup: CDR1 MNHEY, CDR2 SVGAGI. The CDR3: CASSTGSGNTQPQHF. The CDR3 DNA reads TGTGCCAGCAGTACAGGGAGTGGTAATACTCAGCCCCAGCATTTT.

This clone was recorded only once. Other DNA sequences in this sample translate to the same CDR3. V gene TRBV9 combines with J gene TRBJ2-5, with D maybe TRBD2 (6 bases). This CDR3 is built from 15 residues. Germline V gene lookup returns CDR1 SGDLS and CDR2 YYNGEE. Trimming pared 0 bases from V and 2 bases from J, leaving 11 bases between. The DNA for the CDR3 is TGTGCCAGCAGCGTAGGGGTTGGGGGGCAAGAGACCCAGTACTTC. Encoded protein: CASSVGVGGQETQYF.

The rearrangement links TRBV28 to TRBJ1-1; a possible D gene is TRBD1 (6 bases). There are 15 residues in the CDR3. The germline V gene encodes CDR1 MDHEN and CDR2 SYDVKM. V gave up 4 bases and J gave up 1 base, with 13 bases separating them. The CDR3: CASSYVGGRNTEAFF. The CDR3 DNA sequence: TGTGCCAGCAGTTATGTCGGGGGGCGGAACACTGAAGCTTTCTTT.

The chain links TRBV5-1 to TRBJ2-1; D remains unclear. Trimming pared 4 bases from V and 1 base from J, leaving 18 bases between. Germline V CDR1 and CDR2: SGHRS, YFSETQ. This CDR3 is 17 amino acids long. The CDR3 is CASSPDASLGSYNEQFF. CDR3 bases: TGCGCCAGCAGCCCCGACGCGAGCCTAGGATCCTACAATGAGCAGTTCTTC.

This chain links TRBV28 with TRBJ2-7; the D gene is possibly TRBD2 (5 bases). V gave up 6 bases and J gave up 2 bases, with 17 bases separating them. Germline CDR1 MDHEN, CDR2 SYDVKM. The CDR3 contains 15 residues. The CDR3 DNA is TGTGCCAGCAGCCAAAGGTTTGCGGGTACCTACGAGCAGTACTTC. It encodes CASSQRFAGTYEQYF.

Details on this clone: The same CDR3 also results from other DNA sequences found in this sample. This chain connects TRBV2 to TRBJ2-7; D gene unclear. V lost 7 bases and J 1 base, leaving 8 bases between the germline ends. CDR3 length: 12 residues. Germline lookup yields CDR1 SNHLY and CDR2 FYNNEI. The CDR3 protein is CASNPSSYEQYF. In DNA, the CDR3 is TGTGCCAGCAACCCTAGTTCCTACGAGCAGTACTTC.

This clone was recorded only once. This chain links TRBV30 with TRBJ1-3; D not resolved. Germline V gene data show CDR1 as GTSNPN and CDR2 as SVGIG (reference sequence). The CDR3 totals 13 residues. V was clipped by 3 bases and J by 0 bases, with 6 bases between them. CDR3 loop: CAWRDSSGNTIYF. CDR3 bases: TGTGCCTGGAGAGATAGCTCTGGAAACACCATATATTTT. Variable domain in full (rest from reference TRBV30 and TRBJ1-3): SQTIHQWPATLVQPVGSPLSLECTVEGTSNPNLYWYRQAAGRGLQLLFYSVGIGQISSEVPQNLSASRPQDRQFILSSKKLLLSDSGFYLCAWRDSSGNTIYFGEGSWLTVV.

V usage is TRBV11-3 and J usage is TRBJ1-5; D is undetermined. V was clipped by 5 bases and J by 4 bases, with 9 bases between them. Per germline, CDR1 SGHNT and CDR2 YENEEA. The CDR3 has 13 residues. CDR3 DNA sequence: TGTGCCAGCAGCCCCCAAGGGAATCAGCCCCAGCATTTT. The encoded protein is CASSPQGNQPQHF.

V and J are TRBV6-6 and TRBJ2-1, with 7 bases fitting TRBD2. CDR1 is MNHNY, CDR2 SVGAGI, per germline (reference sequence). The CDR3 length is 12 residues. With V trimmed by 5 bases and J by 10 bases, 5 bases remained unmatched. This CDR3 is CASSQTSVEQFF. In nucleotides, the CDR3 is TGTGCCAGCAGTCAAACTAGCGTCGAGCAGTTCTTC.

As to this clone: This CDR3 is also generated by other DNA sequences in the sample. The gene calls are TRBV5-1 and TRBJ2-3; D uncertain. V dropped 5 bases and J dropped 3 bases, with 4 bases sitting between them. Germline V lookup: CDR1 SGHRS, CDR2 YFSETQ. The CDR3 is made up of 11 amino acids. The chain's CDR3 is CASRETDTQYF. Here the CDR3 DNA reads TGCGCCAGCAGAGAAACAGATACGCAGTATTTT.

This chain joins TRBV5-5 and TRBJ2-1; TRBD2 matches at 8 bases. The germline gives CDR1 SGHKS, CDR2 YYEKEE (reference sequence). After removal of 8 bases from V and 8 bases from J, the junction contained 12 bases not matched to a gene. This CDR3 is 14 amino acids long. In DNA, the CDR3 is TGTGCCAGTGCCGCGGGACTAGTAGGCTATGAGCAGTTCTTC. Amino acid sequence: CASAAGLVGYEQFF.